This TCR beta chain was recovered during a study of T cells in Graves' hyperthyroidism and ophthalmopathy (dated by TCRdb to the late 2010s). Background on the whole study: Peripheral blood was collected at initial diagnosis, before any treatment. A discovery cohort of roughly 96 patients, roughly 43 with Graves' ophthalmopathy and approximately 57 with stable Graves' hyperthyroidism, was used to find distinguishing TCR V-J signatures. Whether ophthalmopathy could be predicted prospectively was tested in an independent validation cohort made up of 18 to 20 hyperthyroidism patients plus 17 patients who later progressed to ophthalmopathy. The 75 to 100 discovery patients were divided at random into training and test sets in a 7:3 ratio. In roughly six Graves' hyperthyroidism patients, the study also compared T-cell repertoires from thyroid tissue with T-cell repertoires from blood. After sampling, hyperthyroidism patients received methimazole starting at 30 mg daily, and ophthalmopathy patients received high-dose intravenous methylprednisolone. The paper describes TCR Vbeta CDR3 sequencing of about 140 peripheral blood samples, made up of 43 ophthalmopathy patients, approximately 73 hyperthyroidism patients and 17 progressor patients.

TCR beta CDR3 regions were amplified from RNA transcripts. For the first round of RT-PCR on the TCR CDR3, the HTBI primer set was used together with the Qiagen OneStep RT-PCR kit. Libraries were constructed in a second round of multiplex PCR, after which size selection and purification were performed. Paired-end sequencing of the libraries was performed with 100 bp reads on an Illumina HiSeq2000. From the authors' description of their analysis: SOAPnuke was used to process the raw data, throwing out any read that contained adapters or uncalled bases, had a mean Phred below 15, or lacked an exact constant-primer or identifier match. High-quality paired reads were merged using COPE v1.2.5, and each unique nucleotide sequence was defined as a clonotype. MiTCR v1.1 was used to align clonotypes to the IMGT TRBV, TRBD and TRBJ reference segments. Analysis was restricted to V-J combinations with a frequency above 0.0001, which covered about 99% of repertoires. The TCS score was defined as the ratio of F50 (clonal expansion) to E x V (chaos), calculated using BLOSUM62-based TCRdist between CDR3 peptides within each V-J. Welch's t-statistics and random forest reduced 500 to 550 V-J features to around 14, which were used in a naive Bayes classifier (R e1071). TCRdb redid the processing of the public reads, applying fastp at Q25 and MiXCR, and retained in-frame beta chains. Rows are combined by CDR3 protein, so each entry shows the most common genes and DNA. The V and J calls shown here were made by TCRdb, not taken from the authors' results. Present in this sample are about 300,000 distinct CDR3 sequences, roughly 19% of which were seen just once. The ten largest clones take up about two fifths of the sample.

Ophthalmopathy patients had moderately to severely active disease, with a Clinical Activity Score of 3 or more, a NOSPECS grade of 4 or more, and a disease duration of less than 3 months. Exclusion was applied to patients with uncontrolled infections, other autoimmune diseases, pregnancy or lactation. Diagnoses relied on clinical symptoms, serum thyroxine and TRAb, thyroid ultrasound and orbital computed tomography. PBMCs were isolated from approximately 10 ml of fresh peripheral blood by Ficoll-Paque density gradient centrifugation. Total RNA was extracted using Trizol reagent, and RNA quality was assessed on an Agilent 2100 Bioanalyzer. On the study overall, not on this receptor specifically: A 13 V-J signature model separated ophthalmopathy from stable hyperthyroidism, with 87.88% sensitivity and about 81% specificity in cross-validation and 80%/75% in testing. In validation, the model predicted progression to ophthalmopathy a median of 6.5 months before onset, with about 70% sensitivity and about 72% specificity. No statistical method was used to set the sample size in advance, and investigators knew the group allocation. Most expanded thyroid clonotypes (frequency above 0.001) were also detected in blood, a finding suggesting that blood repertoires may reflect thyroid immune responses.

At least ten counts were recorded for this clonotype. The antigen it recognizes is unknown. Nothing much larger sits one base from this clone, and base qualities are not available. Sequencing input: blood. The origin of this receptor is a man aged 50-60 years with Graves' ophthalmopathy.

The base sequence is TGTGCCAGCAGTTACCCAGGGGGGTCTGGCGAGCAGTACTTC. Translated, this is CASSYPGGSGEQYF. The chain is made from TRBV6-5 and TRBJ2-7, with a tentative D gene TRBD1 over 7 matching bases. The germline V gene encodes CDR1 MNHEY and CDR2 SVGAGI. V was cut back by 2 bases and J by 6 bases, leaving a gap of 14 bases between them. Counted from cysteine to phenylalanine, this CDR3 has 14 amino acids. Only the CDR3 part of the read is kept: 42 bases, read in frame from the first base.